The T cell receptor beta chain described here comes from a study of T-cell memory formation after mild COVID-19. General study findings and limits: Clones that contracted from day 15 to 85 had balanced CD4/CD8; later expanders were CD4+ biased. The main location of contracting CD4+ clones was CM and EM, and that of contracting CD8+ clones was EMRA.

Turning to this clonotype: Its antigen is not identified.

The germline V gene encodes CDR1 WSHSY and CDR2 SAAADI. J was trimmed by 8 bases and V by 4 bases; bases with no gene match: 7. The CDR3 length is 14 residues. Via MiXCR, TCRdb re-called the 5' RACE reads, giving one row per CDR3 protein. The sample yields about 300,000 distinct CDR3 sequences, around 19% seen once. Sequencing was performed on PBMCs or a T cell subset sorted from them (not recorded which). The V call is TRBV10-2, the J call TRBJ1-4; TRBD1 matches 7 bases. The sequence derives from a man younger than 35 who had mild COVID-19 (a few samples of this study predate the infection). Cell type and time point are not known. The CDR3 here is CASSARGGEEKLFF. In DNA form, the CDR3 reads TGCGCCAGCAGTGCGAGAGGGGGCGAGGAAAAACTGTTTTTT.